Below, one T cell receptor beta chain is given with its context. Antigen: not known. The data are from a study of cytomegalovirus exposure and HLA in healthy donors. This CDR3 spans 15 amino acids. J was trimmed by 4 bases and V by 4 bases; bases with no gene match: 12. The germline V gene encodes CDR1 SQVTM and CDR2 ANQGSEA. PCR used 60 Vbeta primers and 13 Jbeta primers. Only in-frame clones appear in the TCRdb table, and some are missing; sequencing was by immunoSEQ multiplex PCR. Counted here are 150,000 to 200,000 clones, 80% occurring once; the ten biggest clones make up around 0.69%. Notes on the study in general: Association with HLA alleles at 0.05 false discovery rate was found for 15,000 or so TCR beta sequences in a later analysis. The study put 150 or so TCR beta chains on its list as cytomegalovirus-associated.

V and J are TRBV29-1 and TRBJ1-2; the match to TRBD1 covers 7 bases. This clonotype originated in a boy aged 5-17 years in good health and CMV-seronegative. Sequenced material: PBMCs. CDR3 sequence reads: CSVGKAGQTSYGYTF. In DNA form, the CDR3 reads TGCAGCGTTGGTAAGGCGGGACAGACCTCCTATGGCTACACCTTC.